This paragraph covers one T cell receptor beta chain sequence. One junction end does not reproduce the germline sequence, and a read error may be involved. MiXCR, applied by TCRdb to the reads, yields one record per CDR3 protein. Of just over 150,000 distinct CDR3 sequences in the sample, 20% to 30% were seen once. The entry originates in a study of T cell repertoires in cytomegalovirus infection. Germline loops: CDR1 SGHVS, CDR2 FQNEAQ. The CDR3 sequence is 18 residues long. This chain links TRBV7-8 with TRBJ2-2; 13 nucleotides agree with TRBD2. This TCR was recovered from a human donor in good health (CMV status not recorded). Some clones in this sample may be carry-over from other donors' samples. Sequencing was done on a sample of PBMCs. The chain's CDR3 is CASSPPTSGGCDTGELFF. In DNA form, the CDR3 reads TGTGCAAGCAGCCCTCCGACTAGCGGGGGGTGTGACACCGGGGAGCTGTTTTTT. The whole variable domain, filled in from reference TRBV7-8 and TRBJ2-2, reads GAGVSQSPRYKVAKRGQDVALRCDPISGHVSLFWYQQALGQGPEFLTYFQNEAQLDKSGLPSDRFFAERPEGSVSTLKIQRTQQEDSAVYLCASSPPTSGGCDTGELFFGEGSRLTVL.